This T cell receptor (beta chain) appears in the sequencing data of a study of technical replicates of blood from a few donors. The table came from immunoSEQ multiplex PCR; TCRdb's copy has only in-frame clones and leaves some out. The table includes 65,000 to 95,000 clones, 80% to 90% detected once. V lost 3 bases to trimming and J lost 5 bases; unmatched junction nucleotides: 5. Germline loops: CDR1 SQVTM, CDR2 ANQGSEA. The CDR3 has 14 residues. Sequenced input: PBMCs. The TCR was taken from a human donor in good health. Some clones in this sample may be carry-over from other donors' samples. The chain carries TRBV29-1 and TRBJ2-1; 9 bases match TRBD1. CDR3 bases: TGCAGCGTTGACGACAGGGGGGCGAACAATGAGCAGTTCTTC. Amino acids: CSVDDRGANNEQFF.